The source of this T cell receptor beta chain is a study of cytomegalovirus exposure and HLA in healthy donors (TCRdb year 2017). Broadly, across the study: An earlier analysis of 550 to 700 of the donors reported about 290 Gb of sequence data and 117 million unique TCR beta sequences from around 200 million T cells. In an earlier analysis of a few hundred of the donors, high-throughput TCR beta sequencing was used to judge whether each TCR beta V gene segment behaved as functional or pseudogenic. Both class I and class II loci were covered by HLA typing, at four-digit resolution. Besides the first cohort of 550 to 750 subjects, a separate validation cohort made up of 120 different subjects was used. Rather than drawing on any new phenotypic data, the later analysis identified candidate immune exposures from TCR beta sequences and the way those sequences occurred across donors. Across 398 genotyped donors of the cohort, an average of about 200,000 unique TCR beta nucleotide sequences per donor were sequenced, and 15% to 20% of those sequences were non-productive. Every discovery cohort repertoire had been produced on one sequencing platform. The aim of the study was to test whether cataloging public T cell receptors could identify signatures of past pathogen exposure. In a later analysis, previously published TCR beta repertoires from 550 to 700 donors were re-analyzed and high-resolution HLA genotyping was added so that TCR occurrence patterns could be studied. Donor age, sex, ethnicity and CMV serostatus were compiled together with the repertoire data. Because of strong linkage in the cohort, 4 to 6 DR-DQ haplotypes were treated as single units for association and clustering. The study profiled the T cell repertoires of 550 to 700 subjects by immunosequencing and related them to cytomegalovirus serostatus. A later genetic analysis used genome-wide SNP genotypes for about three fifths of the 666 donors, treating that subset as a discovery cohort. An early release covering more than 500 HLA-typed donors comprised about 310 gigabases of sequencing data and tens of millions of unique TCR sequences. The study combined high-throughput TCR immunosequencing, statistical association of individual TCRs with disease status, and machine learning to predict cytomegalovirus infection status. Typing coverage varied by locus: roughly 629-640 donors for A, B, C, DRB1 and DQB1; approximately 500 for DQA1; approximately 570 for DPA1; roughly 450 for DPB1. Among the roughly 400 genotyped donors, roughly 80% belonged to the genetic ancestry cluster associated with self-reported Caucasian donors.

In total, fewer than 750 healthy bone marrow donors made up the cohort. All cohort members were sampled while nominally healthy, although unrecorded immune exposures were likely present. The donor tested CMV seronegative and was one of the 352 seronegative cohort members. Each donor provided a peripheral blood sample, and peripheral blood mononuclear cells were used for TCR beta sequencing. The Qiagen DNeasy Blood Extraction Kit was used to extract genomic DNA from the blood cell samples. Library prep was done by the immunoSEQ multiplex PCR assay. The multiplex PCR relied on a mix of 60 forward primers for TCR Vbeta segments and 13 reverse primers for TCR Jbeta segments. The CDR3 region of rearranged TCR beta genes was amplified from genomic DNA by a multiplex PCR assay. The Illumina HiSeq System was used to sequence the amplified TCR beta libraries as 87-base-pair reads. The study's own analysis went as follows. Across the 670 or so repertoires, a later analysis counted 60 million to 90 million unique TCR beta chains, some 11 million of which were shared by at least two donors. Raw reads were error-corrected and collapsed into unique sequences with a nearest-neighbor algorithm that merged closely related sequences to remove PCR and sequencing errors. Alignment of CDR3 sequences to IMGT reference sequences was used to assign V, D and J gene segments. For a sequence to be retained, a match of at least six nucleotides to both a V gene segment and a J gene segment was required. Rearrangements were called productive when the CDR3 lacked stop codons and stayed in frame with V and J; all others were non-productive. CDR3 was defined by IMGT convention, running from the second conserved V-encoded cysteine to the conserved J-encoded phenylalanine. Sequences without an unambiguous match to a single V gene segment were excluded from the earlier analysis of about 640 of the donors. An earlier analysis of approximately 590 of the donors called V segments functional above 56.7% productive rearrangements and segregating when the between-donor standard deviation exceeded 5%. A statistical classification framework was developed to diagnose cytomegalovirus status using the catalog of TCR beta chain sequences. A later analysis assigned V and J genes by comparing TCR nucleotide sequences with IMGT/GENE-DB human TR gene sequences. In a later analysis, CDR3 sequences and most-parsimonious VDJ recombination scenarios were assigned using the TCRdist pipeline. In a later analysis, each TCR beta chain was defined by its CDR3 amino acid sequence together with its V-gene family, and reads without a unique V-gene family were excluded. To address suspected cross-contamination and a sequencing artifact, a later analysis removed 450 to 700 highly shared, low-generation-probability nucleotide sequences. For each public chain, a later analysis derived a clonal expansion index from normalized ranks of inferred template counts within each repertoire. A later analysis computed generation probabilities with a VDJ recombination model fitted to out-of-frame rearrangements, and checked the results against IGoR. Hypergeometric tests were used in a later analysis to score TCR-TCR, TCR-HLA and TCR-CMV co-occurrence, with a repertoire-size bias correction applied to the TCR pairs. False discovery rates were estimated in a later analysis by permuting HLA or CMV assignments 20 times. In a later analysis, co-occurring TCRs were grouped using DBSCAN, and TCRdist sequence similarity was added for clustering within HLA-allele-positive subsets. For co-occurrence clustering, repertoires with fewer than 30,000 or more than 120,000 public chains were excluded, along with four to six repertoires with anomalous nucleotide sharing. What TCRdb holds here is the immuneACCESS table cut down to in-frame rearrangements. Part of the clones is not present; checked against another copy, under half of the missing clones reflect an unresolved V gene, and the others are unexplained. That table furnishes V, J and clone size, whereas the DNA furnished D and trimming. This sample gives about 240,000 clones in total; about 77% of them show up just once. The ten largest clones add up to about 0.5% of the sample.

The CDR3, from cysteine to phenylalanine, totals 18 residues. The entry retains the CDR3 DNA only, 54 bases that are in frame from base 1. The germline V gene encodes CDR1 SGHTA and CDR2 FQGNSA. Trimming accounts for 5 bases at V and 3 bases at J, while the number of junction bases matched to no gene is 13. Concerning this clone: Its antigen is still unknown. It has no much larger one-base neighbor in the sample; base qualities were not kept.

General findings and caveats noted by the study authors: Linkage disequilibrium might explain the correlated functional status among segregating V segments, but an unknown experimental factor could not be ruled out. In vitro tests confirmed that three of the cytomegalovirus-associated TCR beta chains recognize cytomegalovirus antigens. Because counts were too low, some 17 rarely observed V segments, including chromosome 9 orphons, were excluded from the earlier analysis of around 590 of the donors. The authors suggested that the approach could potentially be generalized to other disease states and immunological phenotypes. A further reported finding was that TCR beta sequences accurately predicted the HLA-A and HLA-B alleles for most subjects in the first cohort. Because the 87-base-pair reads could not distinguish some IMGT-functional V segments, including TRBV6-2 and TRBV6-3, those segments were excluded. Because HLA typing was unavailable for some donors at each locus, only the typed subset was used in association tests. Specific HLA alleles were associated with over 15,000 TCR beta sequences at a false discovery rate of 0.05 in a later analysis. In an earlier analysis of approximately 590 of the donors, most TCR beta V segments appeared in productive rearrangements about 90% or about 30% of the time, broadly matching IMGT annotations. Sequencing depth was assumed to be roughly uniform across donors in the presence/absence analyses, though that assumption may not hold. Assigning TCR associations to individual alleles was difficult when HLA alleles, especially DR and DQ, strongly co-occurred. In a later analysis, the rate of TCR association differed among HLA loci, with DRB1 alleles having the most associated TCRs and HLA-C alleles having the fewest. The study listed approximately 160 TCR beta chains as associated with cytomegalovirus. CMV serostatus was the only immune exposure information available for the cohort. Compared with equally common non-associated chains, HLA-associated TCR beta chains in a later analysis were more clonally expanded and had lower generation probabilities. The classifier was reported to diagnose cytomegalovirus status with high specificity and sensitivity in both the original and validation cohorts. In a later genetic analysis, fewer N-insertions in productive TCRs were reported among donors in an Asian-associated ancestry cluster than the roughly 700-donor mean. According to a later analysis, parvovirus B19, influenza, CMV and Epstein-Barr virus appeared linked to several top co-occurrence clusters. The sequencing pipeline was judged likely to have produced a cluster of highly shared sequence variants as a technical artifact. In this cohort, only TCR beta chains were sequenced, and detectable features were limited by the absence of alpha or paired-chain data. V-gene and J-gene trimming of TCR beta chains was associated with a missense DCLRE1C variant in a later genetic analysis, and the association was replicated in an independent cohort. According to a later analysis, most CMV-associated TCR beta chains appeared to be HLA-restricted, and the HLA associations seemed to be driven largely by CMV exposure. While some public TCRs were present in many individuals, most TCR sequences turned up only very rarely across donors.

Sequencing was performed on PBMCs. The source is a boy aged 5-17 years in good health and CMV-seronegative. In this chain, TRBV7-2 is recombined with TRBJ2-6; a stretch of 7 junction bases matches TRBD2. The CDR3 reads as follows: CASSPPRRGGSGANVLTF. The nucleotides read TGTGCCAGCAGCCCCCCCCGGCGCGGGGGTAGTGGGGCCAACGTCCTGACTTTC.